The rows below give T cell receptor beta chains drawn from one sample of a study of early T cells in non-severe SARS-CoV-2 infection. TCRdb reprocessed the 5' RACE reads via MiXCR and lists one record per CDR3 protein. Among some 61,000 distinct CDR3 sequences listed, around 8.6% were seen once. Material: whole blood, obtained at baseline. These receptors originate from an adult who was a healthcare worker with PCR-confirmed SARS-CoV-2 infection or an uninfected control (not recorded which). Both conserved end residues are part of each CDR3. Fields, in order: V gene, CDR3 length, J gene, D gene, clone size, CDR3 protein, CDR3 DNA. D genes are given only for firm matches. A row's size may be missing; if present it is once, few, many or a size class.

TRBV3-1,17,TRBJ2-2,TRBD2,many,CASSPKTSGGLTGELFF,TGTGCCAGCAGCCCGAAGACTAGCGGGGGATTAACCGGGGAGCTGTTTTTT
TRBV3-1,18,TRBJ2-2,-,many,CASSQDWGGGANTGELFF,TGTGCCAGCAGCCAAGATTGGGGCGGGGGCGCGAACACCGGGGAGCTGTTTTTT
TRBV6-5,13,TRBJ1-1,-,few,CASSYSWWAEAFF,TGTGCCAGCAGTTACTCCTGGTGGGCTGAAGCTTTCTTT
TRBV5-6,15,TRBJ1-2,TRBD1,many,CASSWGTGVSYGYTF,TGTGCCAGCAGCTGGGGTACAGGGGTCAGCTATGGCTACACCTTC
TRBV20-1,16,TRBJ2-6,-,few,CSARDPGAAGANVLTF,TGCAGTGCTAGAGATCCAGGGGCGGCGGGGGCCAACGTCCTGACTTTC
TRBV30,14,TRBJ2-5,-,few,CAWRPGADLETQYF,TGTGCCTGGAGACCTGGGGCAGACTTAGAGACCCAGTACTTC
TRBV7-3,13,TRBJ2-5,-,many,CASSRQDQETQYF,TGTGCCAGCAGTCGACAGGACCAAGAGACCCAGTACTTC
TRBV6-1,14,TRBJ1-5,-,few,CASSEVAGYLPQHF,TGTGCCAGCAGTGAAGTTGCAGGTTATCTGCCCCAGCATTTT
TRBV28,14,TRBJ2-7,-,many,CASSPQREWHEQYF,TGTGCCAGCAGTCCTCAGAGGGAGTGGCACGAGCAGTACTTC
TRBV12-3/TRBV12-4,15,TRBJ2-2,TRBD1,few,CASSRPGQKTGELFF,TGTGCCAGCAGTCGACCGGGACAGAAAACCGGGGAGCTGTTTTTT
TRBV28,15,TRBJ1-2,TRBD1,many,CASSSPGQLFYGYTF,TGTGCCAGCAGTTCCCCGGGACAGCTTTTCTATGGCTACACCTTC
TRBV15,15,TRBJ2-5,TRBD2,many,CATSREAGGPETQYF,TGTGCCACCAGCAGAGAGGCGGGAGGGCCGGAGACCCAGTACTTC
TRBV5-1,15,TRBJ1-1,-,-,CASSFGQGLVTEAFF,TGCGCCAGCAGCTTCGGGCAGGGGCTGGTCACTGAAGCTTTCTTT
TRBV11-2,12,TRBJ2-1,TRBD2,few,CASRVAGSEQFF,TGTGCCAGCAGGGTAGCGGGAAGTGAGCAGTTCTTC
TRBV7-2,14,TRBJ1-6,-,few,CASSRVAGNSPLHF,TGTGCCAGCAGCCGGGTAGCGGGTAATTCACCCCTCCACTTT
TRBV3-1,16,TRBJ2-1,TRBD2,-,CASSLSGGTIHNEQFF,TGTGCCAGCAGCCTATCCGGGGGGACCATACACAATGAGCAGTTCTTC
TRBV19,13,TRBJ2-5,-,-,CASRENPGETQYF,TGTGCCAGTAGGGAAAATCCCGGGGAGACCCAGTACTTC
TRBV4-1,19,TRBJ2-1,TRBD2,few,CASSQDRATSGRSYNEQFF,TGCGCCAGCAGCCAAGATCGGGCTACTAGCGGACGATCCTACAATGAGCAGTTCTTC
TRBV11-2,15,TRBJ2-1,TRBD2,many,CASSLVSGGAAEQFF,TGTGCCAGCAGCTTAGTTAGCGGGGGGGCGGCGGAGCAGTTCTTC
TRBV9,16,TRBJ2-1,TRBD2,many,CASSPTSSGAYNEQFF,TGTGCCAGCAGCCCTACCTCTAGCGGGGCCTACAATGAGCAGTTCTTC
TRBV24-1,14,TRBJ2-2,TRBD1,many,CATSPGQITGELFF,TGTGCCACCAGTCCGGGACAGATCACCGGGGAGCTGTTTTTT
TRBV7-9,13,TRBJ2-7,-,few,CASSLGGRGEQYF,TGTGCCAGCAGCTTAGGAGGGCGCGGAGAGCAGTACTTC
TRBV19,16,TRBJ2-3,TRBD1,-,CASRPTGGGLTDTQYF,TGTGCCAGTAGGCCGACAGGGGGAGGGCTCACAGATACGCAGTATTTT
TRBV7-2,15,TRBJ1-1,-,few,CASSLDSGQRTEAFF,TGTGCCAGCAGCTTAGATTCAGGGCAGCGGACTGAAGCTTTCTTT
TRBV29-1,13,TRBJ1-2,TRBD1,-,CSAMRQGAYGYTF,TGCAGCGCCATGAGACAGGGCGCCTATGGCTACACCTTC
TRBV6-5,13,TRBJ1-6,-,-,CASSYTGGSPLHF,TGTGCCAGCAGTTACACCGGCGGGTCACCCCTCCACTTT
TRBV19,14,TRBJ2-7,-,-,CASSIAPDSYEQYF,TGTGCCAGTAGTATAGCCCCCGACAGTTACGAGCAGTACTTC
TRBV6-6,15,TRBJ2-5,-,few,CASSYERLVQETQYF,TGTGCCAGCAGTTACGAGAGACTAGTACAAGAGACCCAGTACTTC
TRBV6-2/TRBV6-3,14,TRBJ2-1,TRBD2,few,CASSYSGGAGEQFF,TGTGCCAGCAGTTATAGCGGGGGGGCAGGTGAGCAGTTCTTC
TRBV12-3/TRBV12-4,12,TRBJ2-1,-,few,CASSVDSLEQFF,TGTGCCAGCAGTGTGGACAGTCTTGAGCAGTTCTTC
TRBV7-6,15,TRBJ2-1,-,many,CASSLVSNSYNEQFF,TGTGCCAGCAGCTTAGTATCTAATTCGTACAATGAGCAGTTCTTC
TRBV5-6,15,TRBJ2-6,-,few,CASSLLLSGANVLTF,TGTGCCAGCAGCTTGCTGCTCTCTGGGGCCAACGTCCTGACTTTC
TRBV7-2,15,TRBJ2-1,TRBD2,-,CASSLMGTSANEQFF,TGTGCCAGCAGCTTAATGGGGACTAGCGCCAATGAGCAGTTCTTC
TRBV19,15,TRBJ1-3,-,few,CASSIGSHSGNTIYF,TGTGCCAGTAGTATAGGGTCGCACTCTGGAAACACCATATATTTT
TRBV10-3,14,TRBJ1-6,-,few,CAISAQGGRSPLHF,TGTGCCATCAGTGCTCAGGGCGGACGTTCACCCCTCCACTTT
TRBV7-9,15,TRBJ1-3,-,few,CASSSLGGAGNTIYF,TGTGCCAGCAGTTCCTTGGGCGGGGCTGGAAACACCATATATTTT
TRBV19,16,TRBJ2-3,TRBD1,-,CASSWGTGGATDTQYF,TGTGCCAGTAGTTGGGGGACAGGGGGCGCAACAGATACGCAGTATTTT
TRBV7-9,12,TRBJ2-7,-,few,CASSTTDYEQYF,TGTGCCAGCAGCACCACAGACTACGAGCAGTACTTC
TRBV11-1,11,TRBJ2-7,-,-,CASSSLYEQYF,TGTGCCAGCAGTTCGTTGTACGAGCAGTACTTC
TRBV12-3/TRBV12-4,15,TRBJ2-1,TRBD2,few,CASSLSGRRYNEQFF,TGTGCCAGCAGTCTTAGCGGGAGGCGGTACAATGAGCAGTTCTTC
TRBV19,14,TRBJ2-6,-,many,CASWRGTGANVLTF,TGTGCCTCTTGGCGGGGAACGGGGGCCAACGTCCTGACTTTC
TRBV5-1,14,TRBJ2-5,-,many,CASSFGGREETQYF,TGCGCCAGCAGCTTCGGGGGCAGGGAAGAGACCCAGTACTTC
TRBV11-2,16,TRBJ2-5,TRBD1,-,CASSSVPGTGQETQYF,TGTGCCAGCAGCTCAGTCCCCGGGACAGGTCAAGAGACCCAGTACTTC
TRBV4-1,15,TRBJ2-7,TRBD2,few,CASSHGSSGLYEQYF,TGCGCCAGCAGCCACGGGTCTAGCGGGCTGTACGAGCAGTACTTC
TRBV29-1,10,TRBJ1-4,-,few,CSAFYEKLFF,TGCAGCGCCTTCTATGAAAAACTGTTTTTT
TRBV20-1,15,TRBJ2-7,-,few,CSAKVGGNWPYEQYF,TGCAGTGCCAAGGTCGGAGGGAATTGGCCGTACGAGCAGTACTTC
TRBV7-3,14,TRBJ2-2,-,many,CASSLFKGHGELFF,TGTGCCAGCAGCTTATTTAAGGGGCACGGGGAGCTGTTTTTT
TRBV18,15,TRBJ1-1,-,-,CASSPRQRGGTEAFF,TGTGCCAGCTCACCACGGCAAAGGGGGGGCACTGAAGCTTTCTTT
TRBV30,14,TRBJ2-7,-,few,CAWSLGTGDYEQYF,TGTGCCTGGAGTCTAGGGACCGGGGACTACGAGCAGTACTTC
TRBV11-3,14,TRBJ2-2,-,-,CASSLEGDTGELFF,TGTGCCAGCAGCTTAGAAGGGGACACCGGGGAGCTGTTTTTT
TRBV11-2,13,TRBJ1-2,-,-,CASSLAGLAGYTF,TGTGCCAGCAGCTTAGCGGGACTGGCTGGCTACACCTTC
TRBV20-1,14,TRBJ2-7,TRBD2,many,CSIREGSNSYEQYF,TGCAGTATTAGGGAGGGGAGTAACTCCTACGAGCAGTACTTC
TRBV7-2,18,TRBJ2-5,TRBD2,few,CASSLASSGGPDQETQYF,TGTGCCAGCAGCTTAGCATCTAGCGGGGGGCCAGACCAAGAGACCCAGTACTTC
TRBV6-2/TRBV6-3,13,TRBJ2-7,TRBD1,few,CASSWDRGYEQYF,TGTGCCAGCAGTTGGGACAGGGGATACGAGCAGTACTTC
TRBV11-2,14,TRBJ1-4,TRBD1,-,CASSSRQGAGGLFF,TGTGCCAGCAGCTCCCGACAGGGGGCTGGCGGACTGTTTTTT
TRBV2,14,TRBJ1-6,TRBD1,few,CASRGTGMNSPLHF,TGTGCCAGCAGGGGGACAGGGATGAATTCACCCCTCCACTTT